These T cell receptor beta chains were read from a single sample in a study of T cell responses to AZD1222 COVID-19 vaccine. Some clones are missing from TCRdb's copy, which holds only in-frame ones; the method was immunoSEQ multiplex PCR. The table records about 74,000 clones, roughly 85% of them present only once. Source: peripheral blood, taken on day 0 of AZD1222 vaccination. Receptors originate from an adult in good health. CDR3s leave out the opening cysteine and the closing phenylalanine or tryptophan. The order of the fields is V gene, J gene, CDR3 protein.

v_gene: TRBV6-5; j_gene: TRBJ2-3; CDR3aa: ASTMGFTDTQY
v_gene: TRBV7-8; j_gene: TRBJ2-5; CDR3aa: ASSPMTGSETQY
v_gene: TRBV5-1; j_gene: TRBJ2-2; CDR3aa: ASSPRGTSGSPGELF
v_gene: TRBV7-9; j_gene: TRBJ1-3; CDR3aa: ASSRTASGNTIY
v_gene: TRBV6-6; j_gene: TRBJ2-1; CDR3aa: ASRFTGESYNEQF
v_gene: TRBV24-1; j_gene: TRBJ1-2; CDR3aa: ATRSTLYGYT
v_gene: TRBV6-5; j_gene: TRBJ1-5; CDR3aa: ASRMAGQRPQH
v_gene: TRBV4-1; j_gene: TRBJ1-1; CDR3aa: ASSQGQANTEAF
v_gene: TRBV27; j_gene: TRBJ2-1; CDR3aa: ASSADWRSYNEQF
v_gene: TRBV6-6; j_gene: TRBJ1-6; CDR3aa: ASSSLGHNSPLH
v_gene: TRBV5-4; j_gene: TRBJ2-3; CDR3aa: ASSLAAVSSTDTQY